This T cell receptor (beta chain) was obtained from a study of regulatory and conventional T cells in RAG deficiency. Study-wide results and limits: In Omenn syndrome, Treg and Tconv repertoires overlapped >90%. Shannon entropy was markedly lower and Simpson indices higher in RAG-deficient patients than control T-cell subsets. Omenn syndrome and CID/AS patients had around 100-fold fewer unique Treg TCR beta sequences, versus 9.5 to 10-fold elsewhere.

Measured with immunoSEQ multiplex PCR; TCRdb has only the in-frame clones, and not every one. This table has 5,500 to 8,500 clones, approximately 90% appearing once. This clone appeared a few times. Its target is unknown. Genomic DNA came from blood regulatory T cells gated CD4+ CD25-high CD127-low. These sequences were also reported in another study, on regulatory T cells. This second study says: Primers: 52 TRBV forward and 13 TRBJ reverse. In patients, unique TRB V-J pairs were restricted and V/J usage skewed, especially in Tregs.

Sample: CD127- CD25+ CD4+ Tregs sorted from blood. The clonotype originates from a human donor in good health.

CDR3 in DNA: TGTGCCAGTAGTATAGCGTGGGGGCATCGACAAAACACCATATATTTT. This encodes CASSIAWGHRQNTIYF. The chain links TRBV19 to TRBJ1-3; D possibly corresponds to TRBD1 (6 bases). Deletions cut 1 base from V and 6 bases from J, with 16 bases between. The CDR3 has 16 amino acids. The V gene's germline CDR1 is LNHDA and CDR2 SQIVND (reference sequence).